This T cell receptor (beta chain) was sequenced for a study of graft-versus-host responses after intestinal transplantation. Study details: Isolated intestinal, liver-intestinal, or multivisceral transplants were what recipients had. Recipients uniformly received anti-thymocyte globulin induction, followed by tacrolimus and steroids for two to four years. The study's findings and limits: High graft-versus-host to host-versus-graft T cell clonal ratios marked allografts of patients with graft-donor macrochimerism. Levels of circulating GvH clones at their peak were associated with early post-transplant HvG declines.

Generated by immunoSEQ multiplex PCR, the TCRdb table keeps only in-frame clones and is missing some. This table has about 110,000 clones, around 90% appearing once. Germline trimming cut 5 bases from V and 6 bases from J; bases unmatched to any gene: 9. The CDR3 consists of 17 residues. The germline gives CDR1 SGHTA, CDR2 FQGTGA. Remarks on this clone: Its antigen is not identified.

The chain carries TRBV7-3 and TRBJ2-3, with 15 nucleotides matching TRBD2. This sequence originates from a human donor who was the organ donor for an intestinal transplant. The sample here was unstimulated CD4+ T cells sorted from spleen or lymph node cells, taken before transplant. The CDR3, as DNA: TGTGCCAGCAGCCCAAGGACTAGCGGGGGGGCCGCGGATACGCAGTATTTT. Amino acid sequence: CASSPRTSGGAADTQYF.